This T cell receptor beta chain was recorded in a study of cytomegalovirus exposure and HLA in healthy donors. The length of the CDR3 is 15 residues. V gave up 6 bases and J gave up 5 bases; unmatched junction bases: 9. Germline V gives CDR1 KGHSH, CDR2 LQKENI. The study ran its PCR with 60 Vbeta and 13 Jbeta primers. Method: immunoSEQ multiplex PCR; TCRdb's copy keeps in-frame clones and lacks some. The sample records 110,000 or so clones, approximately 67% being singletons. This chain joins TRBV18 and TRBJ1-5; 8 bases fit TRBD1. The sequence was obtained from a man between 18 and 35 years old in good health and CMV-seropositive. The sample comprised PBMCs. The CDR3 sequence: CASSSDRGRDQPQHF. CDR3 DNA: TGTGCCAGCTCGTCCGACAGGGGAAGGGATCAGCCCCAGCATTTT.